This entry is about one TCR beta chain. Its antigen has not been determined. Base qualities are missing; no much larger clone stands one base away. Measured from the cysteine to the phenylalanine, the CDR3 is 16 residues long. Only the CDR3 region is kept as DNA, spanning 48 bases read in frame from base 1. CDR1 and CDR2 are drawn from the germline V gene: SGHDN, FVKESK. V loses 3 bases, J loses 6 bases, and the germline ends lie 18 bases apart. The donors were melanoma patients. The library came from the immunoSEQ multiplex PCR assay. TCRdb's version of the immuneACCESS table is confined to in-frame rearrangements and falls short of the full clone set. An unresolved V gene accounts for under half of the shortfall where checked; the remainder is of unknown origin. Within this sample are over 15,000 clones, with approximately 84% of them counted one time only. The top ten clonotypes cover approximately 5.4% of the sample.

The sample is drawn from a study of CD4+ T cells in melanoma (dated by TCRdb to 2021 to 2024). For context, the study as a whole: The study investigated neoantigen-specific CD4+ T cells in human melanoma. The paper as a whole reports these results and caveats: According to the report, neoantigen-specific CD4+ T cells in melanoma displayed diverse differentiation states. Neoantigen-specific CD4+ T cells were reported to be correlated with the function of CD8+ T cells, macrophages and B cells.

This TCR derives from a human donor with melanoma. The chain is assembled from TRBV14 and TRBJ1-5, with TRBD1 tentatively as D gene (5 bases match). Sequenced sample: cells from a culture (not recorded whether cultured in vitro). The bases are TGTGCCAGCAGCCACAATCGACAGTCGCCCCGTCAGCCCCAGCATTTT. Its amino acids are CASSHNRQSPRQPQHF.